Listed below are T cell receptor beta chains from one sample, sequenced in a study of T cells in Graves' hyperthyroidism and ophthalmopathy. TCRdb re-analysed the multiplex PCR reads in MiXCR, keeping a single row per CDR3 protein. The repertoire holds roughly 570,000 distinct CDR3 sequences, with around 42% as singletons. The sample was peripheral blood or thyroid tissue (not recorded which). These receptors were obtained from a woman between 18 and 30 years old with Graves' hyperthyroidism. CDR3s leave out the opening cysteine and the closing phenylalanine or tryptophan.

v_call,j_call,cdr3_aa
TRBV7-6,TRBJ1-2,ASSPRVNYGCT
TRBV10-1,TRBJ1-1,ASSRDRVFTEAF
TRBV7-3,TRBJ1-2,ASSLGQGAAGYT
TRBV11-2,TRBJ1-2,ASSLAATGGFGYGYT
TRBV29-1,TRBJ1-2,SVDPGGTIYGYT
TRBV6-5,TRBJ1-2,ASSPSAGGNYGYT
TRBV2,TRBJ1-2,ASSEEEFRGYT
TRBV5-8,TRBJ2-3,ASSSSGTSGSRDTQY
TRBV24-1,TRBJ1-5,ATSDATDQPQH
TRBV16,TRBJ1-5,ASSLSDSNQPQH
TRBV7-9,TRBJ1-5,ASSLGAGSQPQH
TRBV7-4,TRBJ2-5,ASSCTGRGSETQY
TRBV5-1,TRBJ2-7,ASSLVLAGAGLSEQY
TRBV27,TRBJ1-2,ASSLSYAANYGYT
TRBV3-1,TRBJ2-7,ASSHTGTSYYEQY
TRBV30,TRBJ1-6,AWASREPLNSPLH
TRBV10-1,TRBJ1-1,ASSEFEGLHTEAF
TRBV7-3,TRBJ2-2,ASRSGLAGTTGELF
TRBV5-1,TRBJ1-1,ASSLVSDSRSEAF
TRBV5-1,TRBJ1-1,ASSLEDGGYTEAF
TRBV2,TRBJ2-3,ASSAGTRTLGTDTQY
TRBV4-2,TRBJ2-2,ASSQDLAGGTGELF
TRBV7-8,TRBJ2-5,ASSSLGETQY
TRBV10-3,TRBJ2-6,AIRGQGLNTEA
TRBV11-2,TRBJ2-6,ASSLARAGANVLT
TRBV7-6,TRBJ2-1,ASSLGLAGGISYNEQF
TRBV19,TRBJ1-4,ASSKGIDSGKLF
TRBV20-1,TRBJ1-6,SARGTGSDYNSPLH
TRBV6-5,TRBJ2-7,ASSYSGTYEQY
TRBV7-6,TRBJ2-7,ASSLFQNTGDEQY
TRBV20-1,TRBJ1-6,SAQGEWADNSPLH
TRBV13,TRBJ1-1,ASRTWGSRAF
TRBV7-6,TRBJ2-6,ASSPGTGSSGANVLT
TRBV7-9,TRBJ1-2,ASSSRGTAPS
TRBV12-3/TRBV12-4,TRBJ2-7,ASSLSVLQHEQY
TRBV4-2,TRBJ1-3,ASSPYGTMRNTIY
TRBV20-1,TRBJ2-2,SAGTGTNTGELF
TRBV13,TRBJ2-2,ASSPTGTGNTGELF
TRBV27,TRBJ1-1,ASSFAGAMNTEAF
TRBV12-3/TRBV12-4,TRBJ2-7,ASSGLAGGTREQY
TRBV27,TRBJ1-2,ASSLSKQGGDYGYT
TRBV24-1,TRBJ2-7,ATSDQTGGSYEQY